The TCR beta chain under discussion was sequenced for a study of a mutant IDH1 vaccine in newly diagnosed glioma. This clone was seen once. Its antigen is as yet unknown. Sample time point: week 47, end of study. Topical imiquimod was applied with each vaccine dose, which held 300 ug of mutant IDH1 20-mer peptide. The V gene's germline CDR1 is SGHTA and CDR2 FQGNSA. This CDR3 is 15 amino acids long. V was trimmed by 6 bases and J by 0 bases, leaving 9 bases between them. Here immunoSEQ multiplex PCR was the method, and the copy in TCRdb shows in-frame clones only, minus some. This sample has about 33,000 clones; roughly 70% occur once, and the top ten carry roughly 9.8%.

The receptor was isolated from a man aged 35-49 years with glioma. The sample in question was PBMCs, obtained from a glioma patient whose treatment included an IDH1 peptide vaccine. V is TRBV7-2 and J is TRBJ2-6; D is undetermined. In DNA, the CDR3 is TGTGCCAGCAGATCAACTAACTCTGGGGCCAACGTCCTGACTTTC. Amino acids: CASRSTNSGANVLTF.